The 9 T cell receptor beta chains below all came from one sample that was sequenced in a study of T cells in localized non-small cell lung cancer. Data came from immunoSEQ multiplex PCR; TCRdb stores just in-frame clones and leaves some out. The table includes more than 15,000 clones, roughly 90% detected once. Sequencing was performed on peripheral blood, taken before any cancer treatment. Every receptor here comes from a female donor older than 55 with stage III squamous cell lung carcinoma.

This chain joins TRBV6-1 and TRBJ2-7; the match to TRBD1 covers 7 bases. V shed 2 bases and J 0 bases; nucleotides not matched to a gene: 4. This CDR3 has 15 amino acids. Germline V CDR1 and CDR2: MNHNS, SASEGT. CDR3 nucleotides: TGTGCCAGCAGTGAACTGAGGGGGCCCTCCTACGAGCAGTACTTC. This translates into CASSELRGPSYEQYF.

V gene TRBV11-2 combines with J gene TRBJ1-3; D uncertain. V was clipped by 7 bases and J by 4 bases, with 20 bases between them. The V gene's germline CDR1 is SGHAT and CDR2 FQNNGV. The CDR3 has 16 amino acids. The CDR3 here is CASTQWEAVRGNTIYF. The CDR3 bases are TGTGCCAGCACCCAATGGGAGGCGGTGAGAGGAAACACCATATATTTT.

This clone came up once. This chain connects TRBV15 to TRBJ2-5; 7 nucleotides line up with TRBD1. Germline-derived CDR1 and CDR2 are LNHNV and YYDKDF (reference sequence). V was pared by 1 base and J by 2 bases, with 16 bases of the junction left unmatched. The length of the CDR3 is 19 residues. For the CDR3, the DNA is TGTGCCACCAGCAGAGGCTTAGGGGGCGCGTGGAATGATCAAGAGACCCAGTACTTC. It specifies CATSRGLGGAWNDQETQYF. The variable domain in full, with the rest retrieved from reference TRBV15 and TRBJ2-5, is DAMVIQNPRYQVTQFGKPVTLSCSQTLNHNVMYWYQQKSSQAPKLLFHYYDKDFNNEADTPDNFQSRRPNTSFCFLDIRSPGLGDTAMYLCATSRGLGGAWNDQETQYFGPGTRLLVL.

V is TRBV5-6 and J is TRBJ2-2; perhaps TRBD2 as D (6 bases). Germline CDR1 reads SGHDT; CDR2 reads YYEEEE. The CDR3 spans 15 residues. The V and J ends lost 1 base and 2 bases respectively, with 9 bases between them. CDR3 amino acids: CASSLIGTNTGELFF. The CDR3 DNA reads TGTGCCAGCAGCTTGATTGGGACTAACACCGGGGAGCTGTTTTTT.

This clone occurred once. DNA of the CDR3: TGTGCCAGCAGACCATCGGACAGGGGGCTGTGGGAAAAACTGTTTTTT. It translates to CASRPSDRGLWEKLFF. J is TRBJ1-4 and V is TRBV6-6; 11 nucleotides line up with TRBD1. In germline, CDR1 is MNHNY, CDR2 SVGAGI (reference sequence). The trim removed 6 bases at V and 8 bases at J, leaving 11 bases unmatched. The CDR3 totals 16 residues.

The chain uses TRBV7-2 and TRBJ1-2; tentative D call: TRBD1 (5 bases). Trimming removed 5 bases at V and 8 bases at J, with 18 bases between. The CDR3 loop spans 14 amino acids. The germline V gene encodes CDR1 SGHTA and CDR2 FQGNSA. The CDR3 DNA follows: TGTGCCAGCAGCCCACCTGATTGGGGGGTAGGCTACACCTTC. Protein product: CASSPPDWGVGYTF.

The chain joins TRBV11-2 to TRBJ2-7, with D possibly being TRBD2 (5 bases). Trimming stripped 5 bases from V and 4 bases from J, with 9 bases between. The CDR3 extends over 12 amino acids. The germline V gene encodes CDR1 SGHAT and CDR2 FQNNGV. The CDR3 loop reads CASSLTGYEQYF. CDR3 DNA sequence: TGTGCCAGCAGCCTAACGGGGTACGAGCAGTACTTC.

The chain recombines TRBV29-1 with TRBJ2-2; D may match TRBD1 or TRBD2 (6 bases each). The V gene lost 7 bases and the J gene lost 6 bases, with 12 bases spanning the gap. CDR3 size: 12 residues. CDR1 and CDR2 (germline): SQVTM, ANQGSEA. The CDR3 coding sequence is TGCAGCGGGTCCGGGGGCGCCGGGGAGCTGTTTTTT. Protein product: CSGSGGAGELFF.

The CDR3 nucleotides read TGTGCCAGCAGAGTGGGACAGGGTAACACTGAAGCTTTCTTT. Translated, it gives CASRVGQGNTEAFF. The V gene is TRBV2, the J gene TRBJ1-1; 9 bases map to TRBD1. CDR1 and CDR2 (germline): SNHLY, FYNNEI. J was trimmed by 2 bases and V by 6 bases; bases with no gene match: 4. CDR3 size: 14 residues.